Below are 26 T cell receptor beta chains sequenced from a single sample in a study of T-cell memory formation after mild COVID-19. TCRdb re-called the 5' RACE reads through MiXCR, storing one row per CDR3 protein. The data show about 320,000 distinct CDR3 sequences, roughly an eighth seen once. What was sequenced was PBMCs or a T cell subset sorted from them (not recorded which). These receptors came from a man between 18 and 29 years old who had mild COVID-19 (a few samples of this study predate the infection). Cell type and time point are not known.

The rearrangement links TRBV28 to TRBJ1-2; D is ambiguous. Between the trimmed V and J ends, which lost 1 base and 7 bases, there was a span of 4 bases. CDR3 length: 11 amino acids. From germline, CDR1 is MDHEN and CDR2 SYDVKM. The CDR3 loop reads CASSLFSGYTF. The CDR3 DNA follows: TGTGCCAGCAGTTTATTCTCTGGCTACACCTTC.

This clonotype was detected only a few times. V gene TRBV12-3 or TRBV12-4 combines with J gene TRBJ2-7; D is ambiguous. The CDR3 extends over 12 amino acids. V was trimmed by 2 bases and J by 5 bases, leaving 7 bases between them. The CDR3 region has the DNA TGTGCCAGCAGTTTATTTGGGCACGAGCAGTACTTC. Translated, it gives CASSLFGHEQYF.

This chain uses TRBV6-5 with TRBJ2-7; D may be TRBD1 (6 bases). Between the trimmed V and J ends, which lost 6 bases and 6 bases, there was a span of 12 bases. The CDR3 has 12 amino acids. Germline V lookup: CDR1 MNHEY, CDR2 SVGAGI. The CDR3: CASRHTGTEQYV. The CDR3, as DNA: TGTGCCAGCAGACATACAGGGACCGAGCAGTACGTC.

For the CDR3, the DNA is TGTGCCAGCAGCCCCGAAGGGGCCCAGTTCTTC. Translated, it gives CASSPEGAQFF. This rearrangement joins TRBV12-3 or TRBV12-4 to TRBJ2-1; D may be TRBD1 (5 bases). The CDR3 runs to 11 residues. Trimming removed 6 bases at V and 13 bases at J, with 13 bases between.

V is TRBV29-1 and J is TRBJ2-1; TRBD2 matches 10 bases. V lost 4 bases, J lost 7 bases, and 4 bases stayed unmatched. The CDR3 runs 13 residues. Germline lookup yields CDR1 SQVTM and CDR2 ANQGSEA. For the CDR3, the DNA is TGCAGCGTTGCTAGCGGGGGTTTTAATGAGCAGTTCTTC. Its protein product is CSVASGGFNEQFF.

In this sample, this clonotype turned up many times. The rearrangement uses TRBV5-1 and TRBJ1-2; weak D call: TRBD1 (5 bases). V was clipped by 2 bases and J by 3 bases, with 8 bases between them. CDR1 and CDR2 (germline): SGHRS, YFSETQ. This CDR3 is built from 13 residues. The CDR3 nucleotides read TGCGCCAGCAGCTTAGGGGAACACTATGGCTACACCTTC. Protein product: CASSLGEHYGYTF.

Only a few counts were recorded for this clonotype. This chain links TRBV6-5 with TRBJ1-4; the D is unclear. The CDR3 runs to 15 residues. Germline lookup yields CDR1 MNHEY and CDR2 SVGAGI. The ends were cut back, 8 bases at V and 5 bases at J, with 18 bases in the middle. The CDR3 spells CASSITVPQNEKLFF. In DNA, the CDR3 is TGTGCCAGCTCAATTACCGTCCCTCAGAATGAAAAACTGTTTTTT.

The J gene is TRBJ1-1, the V gene TRBV5-1; D is perhaps TRBD1 (6 bases). Trimming took 2 bases from V and 1 from J, leaving 15 bases between them. Germline loops: CDR1 SGHRS, CDR2 YFSETQ. The CDR3 totals 16 residues. The CDR3 region has the DNA TGCGCCAGCAGCTTCGCGCAAGGGGGAGCGAACACTGAAGCTTTCTTT. Residues: CASSFAQGGANTEAFF.

The gene calls are TRBV3-1 and TRBJ2-7; 8 positions agree with TRBD1. The CDR3 contains 13 residues. Germline lookup yields CDR1 LGHDT and CDR2 YNNKEL (reference sequence). V gave up 2 bases and J gave up 6 bases; unmatched junction bases: 3. The CDR3 reads CASSQWTGSEQYV. As DNA, the CDR3 is TGTGCCAGCAGCCAATGGACAGGGAGCGAGCAGTACGTC.

The chain has TRBV5-4 and TRBJ2-5; a weak D match, TRBD1 (6 bases). This CDR3 is built from 14 residues. Trimming left V 1 base short and J 4 bases short, with 11 bases between. From germline, CDR1 is SGHNT and CDR2 YYREEE (reference sequence). DNA for the CDR3: TGTGCCAGCAGCTTGTCAGGGGCAGGAGAGACCCAGTACTTC. This gives the protein CASSLSGAGETQYF. Using reference TRBV5-4 and TRBJ2-5 for the parts outside the CDR3, the full variable domain is ETGVTQSPTHLIKTRGQQVTLRCSSQSGHNTVSWYQQALGQGPQFIFQYYREEENGRGNFPPRFSGLQFPNYSSELNVNALELDDSALYLCASSLSGAGETQYFGPGTRLLVL.

The chain has TRBV6-5 and TRBJ1-4; 9 bases map to TRBD1. CDR1 MNHEY and CDR2 SVGAGI come from the germline V gene. CDR3 length equals 15 residues. V shed 6 bases and J 7 bases; nucleotides not matched to a gene: 9. The CDR3 DNA reads as TGTGCCAGCAGCCCCCTAACAGGGGGCGGTGAAAAACTGTTTTTT. Amino acids: CASSPLTGGGEKLFF.

The chain has TRBV24-1 and TRBJ2-1, with a weak D call TRBD1 (6 bases). The CDR3 consists of 17 residues. Germline CDR1 reads KGHDR; CDR2 reads SFDVKD. Trimming left V 4 bases short and J 1 base short, with 16 bases between. CDR3 residues: CATSDYTGQGSYNEQFF. The CDR3, as DNA: TGTGCCACCAGTGACTACACAGGGCAGGGGTCCTACAATGAGCAGTTCTTC.

This clonotype appeared a few times. J is TRBJ2-3 and V is TRBV12-3 or TRBV12-4; D unresolved. The CDR3 is made up of 15 amino acids. The germline V and J ends were trimmed by 7 bases and 4 bases, with 18 bases remaining between them. CDR3 sequence reads: CASTPSFSRADTQYF. In DNA form, the CDR3 reads TGTGCCAGCACCCCCTCATTTTCCCGGGCAGATACGCAGTATTTT.

The rearrangement links TRBV19 to TRBJ2-3; D not certain. The germline CDR1 and CDR2 sequences are LNHDA and SQIVND (reference sequence). Trimming took off 3 bases at V and 6 bases at J, with 13 bases between the two ends. The CDR3 consists of 14 residues. The CDR3 nucleotides are TGTGCCAGTAGTATCGGCCCTTGGGTTGATACGCAGTATTTT. Translated, it gives CASSIGPWVDTQYF.

V usage is TRBV30 and J usage is TRBJ2-6; D ambiguous. The CDR3 covers 13 residues. V dropped 3 bases and J dropped 4 bases, with 7 bases sitting between them. Germline loops: CDR1 GTSNPN, CDR2 SVGIG (reference sequence). The chain's CDR3 is CAWSWEGANVLTF. The CDR3 region has the DNA TGTGCCTGGAGCTGGGAAGGGGCCAACGTCCTGACTTTC.

Only a few counts were recorded for this clonotype. This rearrangement joins TRBV6-5 to TRBJ2-1; 8 positions match TRBD2. The trim removed 0 bases at V and 8 bases at J, leaving 21 bases unmatched. This CDR3 contains 20 residues. In germline, CDR1 is MNHEY, CDR2 SVGAGI. As DNA, the CDR3 is TGTGCCAGCAGTTACTCGATTAGGGCTCGGGATAGCGGGGTTGTGGATGAGCAGTTCTTC. It encodes CASSYSIRARDSGVVDEQFF.

The V call is TRBV7-2, the J call TRBJ2-3; D gene unclear. V was pared by 2 bases and J by 1 base, with 10 bases between. Germline V gene lookup returns CDR1 SGHTA and CDR2 FQGNSA. This CDR3 spans 15 amino acids. This CDR3 reads CASSLRALGTDTQYF. The CDR3, as DNA: TGTGCCAGCAGCTTAAGGGCTTTAGGCACAGATACGCAGTATTTT.

This clonotype occurred a few times. The V call is TRBV10-3, the J call TRBJ2-3, with D possibly TRBD2 on 5 matching bases. This CDR3 spans 14 amino acids. V shed 6 bases and J shed 1 base, with 11 bases lying between them. Germline V CDR1 and CDR2: ENHRY, SYGVKD. CDR3 nucleotides: TGTGCCATCAGGAACTGGGAGCGCACAGATACGCAGTATTTT. The encoded protein is CAIRNWERTDTQYF.

This clonotype appeared many times. V usage is TRBV11-2 and J usage is TRBJ2-5; D gene unclear. Germline assignment: CDR1 SGHAT and CDR2 FQNNGV. Trimming left V 1 base short and J 5 bases short, with 17 bases between. The CDR3 is made up of 16 amino acids. CDR3 sequence: CASSLAPQWLGETQYF. For the CDR3, the DNA is TGTGCCAGCAGCTTAGCCCCCCAGTGGTTAGGGGAGACCCAGTACTTC.

The V and J genes are TRBV12-5 and TRBJ2-3, with D possibly being TRBD1 or TRBD2 (6 bases each). The V end lost 6 bases, the J end lost 0 bases, and 10 bases lay between the germline ends. The germline CDR1 and CDR2 sequences are LGHNT and FRNRAP. The CDR3 is 14 residues long. CDR3 residues: CASGLGGSTDTQYF. The CDR3 DNA is TGTGCTAGTGGCCTGGGGGGCAGCACAGATACGCAGTATTTT.

In this sample, this clonotype turned up once. V gene TRBV6-2 or TRBV6-3 combines with J gene TRBJ1-5; D gene unclear. Germline V gives CDR1 MNHEY, CDR2 SVGEGT. The CDR3 extends over 14 amino acids. Trimming took 5 bases from V and 5 from J, leaving 13 bases between them. The CDR3 DNA follows: TGTGCCAGCAGTCGCCAATTCGCCCATCAGCCCCAGCATTTT. Translating gives CASSRQFAHQPQHF.

The chain recombines TRBV12-3 or TRBV12-4 with TRBJ1-2; D call uncertain. The length of the CDR3 is 14 residues. V shed 2 bases and J shed 6 bases, with 13 bases lying between them. In nucleotides, the CDR3 is TGTGCCAGCAGTTTAAACGGCACTCGGCATGGCTACACCTTC. As protein: CASSLNGTRHGYTF.

This clonotype appeared a few times. V gene TRBV29-1 combines with J gene TRBJ1-5, with a tentative D call TRBD1 (5 bases). From germline, CDR1 is SQVTM and CDR2 ANQGSEA. CDR3 length: 14 amino acids. Trimming took 4 bases from V and 5 from J, leaving 15 bases between them. This chain's CDR3 is CSVGEGDWYQPQHF. Here the CDR3 DNA reads TGCAGCGTTGGAGAAGGGGATTGGTATCAGCCCCAGCATTTT.

Notes on this clonotype: This CDR3 is missing its conserved last phenylalanine or tryptophan, likely due to a read error. The DNA is omitted, as the CDR3 cannot be located on it reliably, and the CDR3 follows TCRdb's listing. The CDR3 loop is CASSQDGQGV. V and J are TRBV4-3 and TRBJ1-1; no DNA check was done on the table's D call, TRBD1. Germline lookup yields CDR1 LGHNA and CDR2 YSLEER. From its first to its last residue, the CDR3 has 10 amino acids.

The sample holds a few counts of this clonotype. The rearrangement uses TRBV7-2 and TRBJ2-1, with 7 bases identical to TRBD2. Germline CDR1 reads SGHTA; CDR2 reads FQGNSA. The CDR3 spans 14 residues. V was clipped by 5 bases and J by 6 bases; unmatched bases: 7. This CDR3 is CASSLGLGANEQFF. The CDR3 DNA follows: TGTGCCAGCAGCCTAGGACTAGGGGCCAATGAGCAGTTCTTC.

The chain employs TRBV4-1 and TRBJ1-6; tentatively, D is TRBD1 (5 bases). The CDR3 extends over 16 amino acids. From germline, CDR1 is MGHRA and CDR2 YSYEKL. V was cut by 1 base and J by 9 bases, with 16 bases left in between. Here the CDR3 reads CASSQGSGQGGSPLHF. The CDR3 coding sequence is TGCGCCAGCAGCCAAGGGAGCGGGCAGGGAGGTTCACCCCTCCACTTT.